The 25 T cell receptor beta chains reported below all come from one sample, sequenced in a study of post-analysis software for immune sequencing data. Study conclusions and caveats: The study found TRBV5-6, TRBV5-1 and TRBV20-1 among four to six TRBV segments more frequent in patients than controls.

TCR beta cDNA libraries had unique molecular identifiers. TCRdb re-analysed the PCR reads in MiXCR, keeping a single row per CDR3 protein. The sample holds roughly 570,000 distinct CDR3 sequences, 34% seen once. No antigen has been assigned to these receptors. Sequenced material: blood. The origin of the receptors is a girl aged 2-17 years with multiple sclerosis.

The rearrangement joins TRBV20-1 to TRBJ1-2, with a weak D call TRBD1 (6 bases). Between the trimmed V and J ends, which lost 6 bases and 5 bases, there was a span of 16 bases. This CDR3 contains 13 residues. From germline, CDR1 is DFQATT and CDR2 SNEGSKA (reference sequence). The CDR3 loop is CSAWGGREYGYTF. CDR3 nucleotides: TGCAGTGCCTGGGGGGGCCGAGAATATGGCTACACCTTC.

The CDR3 spells CSVRTVNEQYF. The CDR3 region has the DNA TGCAGCGTGAGGACGGTCAATGAGCAGTACTTC. The chain has TRBV29-1 and TRBJ2-7; D gene unclear. Germline loops: CDR1 SQVTM, CDR2 ANQGSEA. The CDR3 runs 11 residues. V was trimmed by 6 bases and J by 7 bases, leaving 13 bases between them.

V and J are TRBV6-5 and TRBJ1-1, with a possible D match to TRBD1 (6 bases). The germline V gene encodes CDR1 MNHEY and CDR2 SVGAGI. The V end was cut by 2 bases, the J end by 4 bases, with 11 bases between. This CDR3 contains 14 residues. The CDR3 here is CASSYGGQVTEAFF. CDR3 nucleotide sequence: TGTGCCAGCAGTTACGGGGGGCAGGTCACTGAAGCTTTCTTT.

The chain employs TRBV7-2 and TRBJ2-7; 9 bases map to TRBD1. The DNA end is a closer match to TRBJ2-5, so the J assignment may be wrong. The germline gives CDR1 SGHTA, CDR2 FQGNSA. This CDR3 has 13 amino acids. The CDR3 DNA reads TGTGCCAGCAGGACCGGACAGGGGAAGACCCAGTACTTC. Translating gives CASRTGQGKTQYF.

A few counts support this clonotype. This sequence joins TRBV6-1 and TRBJ2-5; a possible D gene is TRBD1 (6 bases). This CDR3 is 13 amino acids long. The germline V gene has CDR1 MNHNS and CDR2 SASEGT. V was clipped by 4 bases and J by 5 bases, with 11 bases between them. The CDR3 protein is CASSAGAWETQYF. CDR3 coding DNA: TGTGCCAGCAGTGCAGGGGCATGGGAGACCCAGTACTTC.

V is TRBV29-1 and J is TRBJ1-2; no definite D call. Germline CDR1 reads SQVTM; CDR2 reads ANQGSEA. V lost 5 bases, J lost 6 bases, and 13 bases lay in between. The CDR3 totals 12 residues. CDR3 residues: CSVMGSVDGYTF. Written as DNA, the CDR3 is TGCAGCGTTATGGGCAGTGTGGATGGCTACACCTTC.

The table lists this clonotype with a few counts. The rearrangement uses TRBV12-3 or TRBV12-4 and TRBJ2-3, with TRBD2 as a possible D gene (6 bases). Trimming removed 3 bases from V and 6 bases from J, with 13 bases in between. The CDR3 spans 14 residues. The CDR3 spells CASSFAGRSDTQYF. Here the CDR3 DNA reads TGTGCCAGCAGTTTCGCGGGGAGGTCGGATACGCAGTATTTT.

This clonotype was detected only a few times. The gene calls are TRBV27 and TRBJ2-6, with TRBD1 matching 9 bases. Germline CDR1 is MNHEY and CDR2 is SMNVEV (reference sequence). Trimming at V came to 2 bases and at J to 3 bases, leaving 8 bases not matched to a gene. The CDR3 is 18 residues long. The CDR3 protein is CASSLGDRGTGGANVLTF. Written as DNA, the CDR3 is TGTGCCAGCAGTTTAGGCGACAGGGGGACGGGTGGGGCCAACGTCCTGACTTTC.

V gene TRBV5-5 combines with J gene TRBJ1-5; D is perhaps TRBD1 (5 bases). The CDR3 sequence is 14 residues long. Germline CDR1 and CDR2: SGHKS and YYEKEE (reference sequence). Trimming took 5 bases from V and 3 from J, leaving 12 bases between them. This chain's CDR3 is CASSPGGPNQPQHF. CDR3 DNA: TGTGCCAGCAGTCCCGGGGGTCCCAATCAGCCCCAGCATTTT.

The sample holds a few counts of this clonotype. The J gene is TRBJ2-7, the V gene TRBV6-5; a weak D match, TRBD1 (6 bases). Germline CDR1 MNHEY, CDR2 SVGAGI. Trimming removed 7 bases at V and 0 bases at J, with 10 bases between. This CDR3 region has 13 residues. The CDR3 DNA is TGTGCCAGCACTGTACAGGGCTCCTACGAGCAGTACTTC. Encoded protein: CASTVQGSYEQYF.

V and J are TRBV5-1 and TRBJ1-1; perhaps TRBD1 as D (5 bases). CDR1 SGHRS and CDR2 YFSETQ come from the germline V gene. This CDR3 has 14 residues. Between the trimmed V and J ends, which lost 3 bases and 0 bases, there was a span of 9 bases. The CDR3 loop reads CASSWGGVNTEAFF. The CDR3 nucleotides read TGCGCCAGCAGCTGGGGAGGGGTGAACACTGAAGCTTTCTTT.

V and J are TRBV7-3 and TRBJ2-1; TRBD1 is a possible D gene (6 bases). Trimming removed 7 bases from V and 4 bases from J, with 17 bases in between. The CDR3 totals 15 residues. Looked up from germline, CDR1 is SGHTA and CDR2 is FQGTGA. CDR3 DNA sequence: TGTGCCAGCACCATAGACGGACAGCCTTACAATGAGCAGTTCTTC. Residues: CASTIDGQPYNEQFF.

This clonotype was counted between two and nine times. The CDR3 DNA reads TGTGCCAGCAGCCTCAACCCCACCACCTCGCGTTGGTACTTC. This sequence encodes CASSLNPTTSRWYF. This chain links TRBV11-2 with TRBJ2-7; no clear D gene. Deletions cut 5 bases from V and 12 bases from J, with 23 bases between. The CDR3 extends over 14 amino acids. Germline V gene data show CDR1 as SGHAT and CDR2 as FQNNGV.

The chain uses TRBV5-1 and TRBJ2-5; 8 bases agree with TRBD1. The ends lost 1 base at V and 2 bases at J; junction bases unmatched: 4. Looked up from germline, CDR1 is SGHRS and CDR2 is YFSETQ. The CDR3 runs 15 residues. In DNA, the CDR3 is TGCGCCAGCAGCTTGACGACAGGGGAGCAAGAGACCCAGTACTTC. Translated, it gives CASSLTTGEQETQYF.

This clonotype occurred a few times. The chain is built from TRBV2 and TRBJ2-1, with D perhaps matching TRBD1 (6 bases). The V end was cut by 0 bases, the J end by 5 bases, with 14 bases between. The CDR3 runs 16 residues. In germline, CDR1 is SNHLY, CDR2 FYNNEI. CDR3 sequence: CASSEAPDRRNNEQFF. In DNA form, the CDR3 reads TGTGCCAGCAGTGAAGCGCCGGACAGAAGGAACAATGAGCAGTTCTTC.

The chain couples TRBV6-2 or TRBV6-3 to TRBJ2-5; maybe TRBD2 (6 bases). Per germline, CDR1 MNHEY and CDR2 SVGEGT. V was shortened by 6 bases and J by 5 bases, with 16 bases between the two germline ends. The CDR3 contains 14 residues. The CDR3 sequence is CASRKEGHEETQYF. The DNA for the CDR3 is TGTGCCAGCAGAAAGGAGGGGCATGAGGAGACCCAGTACTTC.

As for this clonotype: Possible read error: a much larger clone is one base away. This chain links TRBV14 with TRBJ2-3, with D hard to call. Trimming took 0 bases from V and 6 from J, leaving 19 bases between them. CDR3 length: 17 residues. CDR1 and CDR2 (germline): SGHDN, FVKESK. The CDR3 region is CASSQDLTIPAPDTQYF. CDR3 nucleotide sequence: TGTGCCAGCAGCCAAGATCTGACAATTCCAGCACCCGATACGCAGTATTTT. The full variable domain, rest sourced from reference TRBV14 and TRBJ2-3, is EAGVTQFPSHSVIEKGQTVTLRCDPISGHDNLYWYRRVMGKEIKFLLHFVKESKQDESGMPNNRFLAERTGGTYSTLKVQPAELEDSGVYFCASSQDLTIPAPDTQYFGPGTRLTVL.

This sequence joins TRBV5-1 and TRBJ2-1, with D unclear. Trimming shortened V by 5 bases and J by 3 bases, and 12 bases separated the two germline ends. The CDR3 has 14 amino acids. Germline CDR1 is SGHRS and CDR2 is YFSETQ. The CDR3 nucleotides read TGCGCCAGCAGAAGTACGACGATCTACAATGAGCAGTTCTTC. Translated: CASRSTTIYNEQFF.

The chain joins TRBV5-1 to TRBJ2-7, with D maybe TRBD1 (6 bases). Trimming left V 0 bases short and J 6 bases short, with 10 bases between. The CDR3 totals 13 residues. CDR1 and CDR2 (germline): SGHRS, YFSETQ. The CDR3: CASSLEGTPEQYF. For the CDR3, the DNA is TGCGCCAGCAGCTTGGAGGGGACACCCGAGCAGTACTTC.

This clonotype was seen only a few times. J is TRBJ1-1 and V is TRBV5-6; D is unclear. Germline CDR1 is SGHDT and CDR2 is YYEEEE. V was cut by 1 base and J by 7 bases, with 11 bases left in between. There are 13 residues in the CDR3. The CDR3 spells CASSLYFGDEAFF. DNA for the CDR3: TGTGCCAGCAGCTTGTATTTTGGGGATGAAGCTTTCTTT. The variable domain in full, with the rest retrieved from reference TRBV5-6 and TRBJ1-1, is DAGVTQSPTHLIKTRGQQVTLRCSPKSGHDTVSWYQQALGQGPQFIFQYYEEEERQRGNFPDRFSGHQFPNYSSELNVNALLLGDSALYLCASSLYFGDEAFFGQGTRLTVV.

J is TRBJ2-5 and V is TRBV7-9; maybe TRBD1 (5 bases). Germline assignment: CDR1 SEHNR and CDR2 FQNEAQ (reference sequence). V shed 5 bases and J shed 2 bases, with 15 bases lying between them. This CDR3 is 15 amino acids long. CDR3 residues: CASSPSSTVQETQYF. The CDR3 DNA sequence: TGTGCCAGCAGCCCGAGCTCGACAGTACAAGAGACCCAGTACTTC.

In the case of this clonotype: A much bigger clone sits one base away, suggesting this may be a read error. V and J are TRBV12-3 or TRBV12-4 and TRBJ2-1, with D possibly being TRBD2 (7 bases). The J call is uncertain, as TRBJ2-7 better fits the DNA end. This CDR3 is 19 amino acids long. The CDR3 sequence: CASLWIRGAGLLGYNEQYF. The DNA for the CDR3 is TGTGCCAGCCTCTGGATTCGGGGGGCCGGGCTCCTTGGCTACAATGAGCAGTACTTC.

This chain connects TRBV6-5 to TRBJ2-5, with 10 bases aligning to TRBD2. The ends lost 6 bases at V and 4 bases at J; junction bases unmatched: 8. From germline, CDR1 is MNHEY and CDR2 SVGAGI. This CDR3 has 15 residues. The CDR3 sequence is CASRATSGLSETQYF. The CDR3 nucleotides read TGTGCCAGCAGGGCGACTAGCGGGCTGTCAGAGACCCAGTACTTC.

This rearrangement joins TRBV20-1 to TRBJ2-5; TRBD2 is a possible D gene (5 bases). This CDR3 comprises 11 residues. CDR1 DFQATT and CDR2 SNEGSKA come from the germline V gene (reference sequence). Trimming shortened V by 5 bases and J by 5 bases, and 9 bases separated the two germline ends. The CDR3 loop reads CSAGLPETQYF. The CDR3 coding sequence is TGCAGTGCTGGACTGCCCGAGACCCAGTACTTC.

In DNA, the CDR3 is TGCGCCAGCAGCGGACAGACAGGGCATAGTGAGCAGTTCTTC. Translation gives CASSGQTGHSEQFF. V usage is TRBV5-1 and J usage is TRBJ2-1, with TRBD1 matching over 7 bases. V lost 4 bases to trimming and J lost 9 bases; unmatched junction nucleotides: 10. The CDR3 sequence is 14 residues long. Germline CDR1 SGHRS, CDR2 YFSETQ.